The 5 T cell receptor beta chains listed next were all sequenced from one sample in a study of cytomegalovirus exposure and HLA in healthy donors. Use of 60 Vbeta and 13 Jbeta primers characterized the PCR. Data came from immunoSEQ multiplex PCR; TCRdb stores just in-frame clones and leaves some out. Among some 180,000 clones listed, approximately 76% were seen once. The material sequenced was PBMCs. These receptors were collected from a woman aged 18-29 years in good health and CMV-seropositive.

The rearrangement joins TRBV7-9 to TRBJ2-3; D is ambiguous. Germline lookup yields CDR1 SEHNR and CDR2 FQNEAQ (reference sequence). This CDR3 contains 14 residues. The V end was cut by 0 bases, the J end by 1 base, with 5 bases between. The CDR3 DNA reads as TGTGCCAGCAGCTTAGCATTCGGCACAGATACGCAGTATTTT. This encodes CASSLAFGTDTQYF.

J is TRBJ2-4 and V is TRBV4-2; 7 bases are shared with TRBD2. The ends lost 1 base at V and 8 bases at J; junction bases unmatched: 8. There are 15 residues in the CDR3. The germline V gene encodes CDR1 LGHNA and CDR2 YNFKEQ. CDR3 DNA: TGTGCCAGCAGCCAAGCAGGAACGGGGGGATACATTCAGTACTTC. As protein: CASSQAGTGGYIQYF.

The rearrangement uses TRBV30 and TRBJ2-5, with 8 positions matching TRBD2. CDR1 and CDR2 (germline): GTSNPN, SVGIG (reference sequence). V was clipped by 1 base and J by 5 bases; unmatched bases: 6. This CDR3 has 14 amino acids. CDR3 amino acids: CAWSAGTRGETQYF. The CDR3 nucleotides are TGTGCCTGGAGTGCCGGGACTAGGGGCGAGACCCAGTACTTC. Full variable domain (rest looked up from reference TRBV30 and TRBJ2-5): SQTIHQWPATLVQPVGSPLSLECTVEGTSNPNLYWYRQAAGRGLQLLFYSVGIGQISSEVPQNLSASRPQDRQFILSSKKLLLSDSGFYLCAWSAGTRGETQYFGPGTRLLVL.

This clone came up a few times. The chain carries TRBV20-1 and TRBJ1-2, with D unresolved. CDR3 length: 11 amino acids. Per the germline V gene, CDR1 is DFQATT and CDR2 is SNEGSKA (reference sequence). The V and J ends lost 3 bases and 4 bases respectively, with 6 bases between them. This chain's CDR3 is CSARGIYGYTF. The CDR3 DNA reads as TGCAGTGCTAGGGGCATCTATGGCTACACCTTC.

This clone was counted between two and nine times. The rearrangement joins TRBV6-1 to TRBJ1-1; TRBD1 matches at 11 bases. CDR3 size: 14 residues. Trimming at V came to 7 bases and at J to 4 bases, leaving 5 bases not matched to a gene. The germline CDR1 and CDR2 sequences are MNHNS and SASEGT. In nucleotides, the CDR3 is TGTGCCAGCAAATCCGGGACAGGGGGCACTGAAGCTTTCTTT. It encodes CASKSGTGGTEAFF.